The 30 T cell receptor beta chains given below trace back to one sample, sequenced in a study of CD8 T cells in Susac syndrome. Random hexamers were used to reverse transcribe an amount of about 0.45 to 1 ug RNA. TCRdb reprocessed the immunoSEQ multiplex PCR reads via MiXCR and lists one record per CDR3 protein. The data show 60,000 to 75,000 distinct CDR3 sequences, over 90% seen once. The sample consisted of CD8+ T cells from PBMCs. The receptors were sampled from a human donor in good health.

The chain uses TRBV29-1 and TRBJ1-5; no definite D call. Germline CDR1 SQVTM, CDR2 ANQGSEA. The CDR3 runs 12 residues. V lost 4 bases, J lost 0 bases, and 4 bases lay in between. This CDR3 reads CSVGSSNQPQHF. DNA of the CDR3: TGCAGCGTTGGAAGTAGCAATCAGCCCCAGCATTTT.

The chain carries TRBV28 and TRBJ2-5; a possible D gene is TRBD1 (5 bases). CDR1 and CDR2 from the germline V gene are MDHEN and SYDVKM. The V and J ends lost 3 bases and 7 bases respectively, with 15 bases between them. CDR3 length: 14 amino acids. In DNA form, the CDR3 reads TGTGCCAGCAGTTTGATAGGGGCCTGGGGGACCCAGTACTTC. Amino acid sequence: CASSLIGAWGTQYF.

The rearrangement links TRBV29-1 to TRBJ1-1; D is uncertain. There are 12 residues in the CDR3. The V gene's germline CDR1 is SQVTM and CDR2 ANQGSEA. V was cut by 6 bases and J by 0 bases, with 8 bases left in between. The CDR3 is CSVAAMNTEAFF. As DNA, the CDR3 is TGCAGCGTGGCAGCCATGAACACTGAAGCTTTCTTT. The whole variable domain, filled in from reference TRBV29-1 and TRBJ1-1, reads SAVISQKPSRDICQRGTSLTIQCQVDSQVTMMFWYRQQPGQSLTLIATANQGSEATYESGFVIDKFPISRPNLTFSTLTVSNMSPEDSSIYLCSVAAMNTEAFFGQGTRLTVV.

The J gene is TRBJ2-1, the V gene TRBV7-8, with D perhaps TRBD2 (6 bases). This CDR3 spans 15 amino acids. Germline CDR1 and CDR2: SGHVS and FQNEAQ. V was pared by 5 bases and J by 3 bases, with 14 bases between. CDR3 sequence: CASSLGGAYYNEQFF. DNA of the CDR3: TGTGCCAGCAGCCTAGGCGGGGCCTACTACAATGAGCAGTTCTTC.

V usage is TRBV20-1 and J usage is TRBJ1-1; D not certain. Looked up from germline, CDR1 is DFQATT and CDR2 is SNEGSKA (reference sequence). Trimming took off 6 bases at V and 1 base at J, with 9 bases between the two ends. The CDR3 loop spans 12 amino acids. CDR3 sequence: CSAPMWNTEAFF. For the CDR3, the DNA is TGCAGTGCCCCCATGTGGAACACTGAAGCTTTCTTT.

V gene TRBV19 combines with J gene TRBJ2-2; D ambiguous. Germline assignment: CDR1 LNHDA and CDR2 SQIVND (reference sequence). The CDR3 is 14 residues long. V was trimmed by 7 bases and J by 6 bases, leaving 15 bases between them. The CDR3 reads CASTLLGVAGELFF. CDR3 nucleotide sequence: TGTGCCAGTACCCTATTAGGTGTAGCCGGGGAGCTGTTTTTT.

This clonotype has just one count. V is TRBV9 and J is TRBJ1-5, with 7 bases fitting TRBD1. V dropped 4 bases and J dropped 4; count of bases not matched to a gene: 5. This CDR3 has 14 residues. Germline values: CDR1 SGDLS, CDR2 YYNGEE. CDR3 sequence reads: CASSPEGQNQPQHF. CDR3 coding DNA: TGTGCCAGCAGCCCGGAGGGACAGAATCAGCCCCAGCATTTT. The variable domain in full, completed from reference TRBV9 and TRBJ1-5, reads DSGVTQTPKHLITATGQRVTLRCSPRSGDLSVYWYQQSLDQGLQFLIQYYNGEERAKGNILERFSAQQFPDLHSELNLSSLELGDSALYFCASSPEGQNQPQHFGDGTRLSIL.

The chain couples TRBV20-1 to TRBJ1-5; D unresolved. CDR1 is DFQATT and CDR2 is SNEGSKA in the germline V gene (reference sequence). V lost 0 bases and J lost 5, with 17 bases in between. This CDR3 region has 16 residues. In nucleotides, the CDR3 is TGCAGTGCTAGAGATGATCTAGGGAGGGCGGATCAGCCCCAGCATTTT. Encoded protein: CSARDDLGRADQPQHF.

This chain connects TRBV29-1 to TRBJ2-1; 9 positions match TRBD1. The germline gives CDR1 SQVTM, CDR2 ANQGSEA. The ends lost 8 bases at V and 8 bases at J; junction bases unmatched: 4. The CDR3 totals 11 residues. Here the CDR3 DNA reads TGCAGCATCGGGACAGGGCATGAGCAGTTCTTC. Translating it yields CSIGTGHEQFF.

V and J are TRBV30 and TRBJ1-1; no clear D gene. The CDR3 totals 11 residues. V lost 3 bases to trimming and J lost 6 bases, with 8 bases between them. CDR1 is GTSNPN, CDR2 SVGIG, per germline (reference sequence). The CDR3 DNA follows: TGTGCCTGGAGCAGTGGCGCTGAAGCTTTCTTT. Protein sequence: CAWSSGAEAFF.

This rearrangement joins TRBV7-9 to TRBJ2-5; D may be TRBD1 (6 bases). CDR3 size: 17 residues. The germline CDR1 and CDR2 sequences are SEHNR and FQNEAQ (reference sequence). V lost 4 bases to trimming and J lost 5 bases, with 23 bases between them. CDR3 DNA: TGTGCCAGCAGCTCCCAATCCGACAGGATCGAGTCGGAGACCCAGTACTTC. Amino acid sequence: CASSSQSDRIESETQYF. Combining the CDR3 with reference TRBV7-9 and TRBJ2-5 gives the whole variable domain DTGVSQNPRHKITKRGQNVTFRCDPISEHNRLYWYRQTLGQGPEFLTYFQNEAQLEKSRLLSDRFSAERPKGSFSTLEIQRTEQGDSAMYLCASSSQSDRIESETQYFGPGTRLLVL.

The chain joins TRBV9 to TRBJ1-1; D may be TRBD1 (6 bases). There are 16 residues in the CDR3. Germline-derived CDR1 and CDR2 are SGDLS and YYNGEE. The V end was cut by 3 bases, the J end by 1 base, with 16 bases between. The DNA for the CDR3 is TGTGCCAGCAGCGGGCCTCCCGGGACAACGAACACTGAAGCTTTCTTT. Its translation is CASSGPPGTTNTEAFF.

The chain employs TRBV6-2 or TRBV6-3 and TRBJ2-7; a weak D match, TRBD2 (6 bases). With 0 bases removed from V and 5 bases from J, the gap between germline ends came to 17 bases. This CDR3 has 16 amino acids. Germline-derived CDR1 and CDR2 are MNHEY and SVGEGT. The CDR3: CASSYSKLARANEQYF. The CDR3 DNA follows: TGTGCCAGCAGTTACTCGAAACTAGCCAGGGCTAACGAGCAGTACTTC.

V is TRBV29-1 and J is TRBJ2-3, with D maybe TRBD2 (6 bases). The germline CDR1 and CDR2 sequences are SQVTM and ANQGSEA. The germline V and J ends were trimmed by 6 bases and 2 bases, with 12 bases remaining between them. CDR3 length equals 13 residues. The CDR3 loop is CSVPRDFTDTQYF. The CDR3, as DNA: TGCAGCGTGCCGAGGGACTTCACAGATACGCAGTATTTT.

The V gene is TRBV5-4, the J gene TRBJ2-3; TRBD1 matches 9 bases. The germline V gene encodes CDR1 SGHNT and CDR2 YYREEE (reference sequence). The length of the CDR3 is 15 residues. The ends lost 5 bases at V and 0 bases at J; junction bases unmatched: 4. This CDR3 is CASRPQGASTDTQYF. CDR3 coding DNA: TGTGCCAGCAGGCCACAGGGGGCGAGCACAGATACGCAGTATTTT.

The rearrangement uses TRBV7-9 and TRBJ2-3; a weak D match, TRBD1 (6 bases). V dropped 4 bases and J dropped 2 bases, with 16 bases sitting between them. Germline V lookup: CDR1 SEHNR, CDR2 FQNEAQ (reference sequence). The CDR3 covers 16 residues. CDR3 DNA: TGTGCCAGCAGCTGGCGCAGGGGACCCCACACAGATACGCAGTATTTT. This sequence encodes CASSWRRGPHTDTQYF.

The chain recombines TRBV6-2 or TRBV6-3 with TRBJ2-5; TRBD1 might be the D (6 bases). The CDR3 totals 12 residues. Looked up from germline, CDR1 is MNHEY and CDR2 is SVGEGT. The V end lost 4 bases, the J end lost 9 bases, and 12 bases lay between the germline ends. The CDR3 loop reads CASSSQAGAQYF. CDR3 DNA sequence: TGTGCCAGCAGTTCCCAAGCAGGGGCCCAGTACTTC.

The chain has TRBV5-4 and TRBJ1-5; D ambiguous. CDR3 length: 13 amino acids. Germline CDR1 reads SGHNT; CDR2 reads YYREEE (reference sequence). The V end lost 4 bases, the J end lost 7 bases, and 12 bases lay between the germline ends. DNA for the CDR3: TGTGCCAGCAGCCCCGGAACGGAGCAGCCCCAGCATTTT. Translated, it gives CASSPGTEQPQHF.

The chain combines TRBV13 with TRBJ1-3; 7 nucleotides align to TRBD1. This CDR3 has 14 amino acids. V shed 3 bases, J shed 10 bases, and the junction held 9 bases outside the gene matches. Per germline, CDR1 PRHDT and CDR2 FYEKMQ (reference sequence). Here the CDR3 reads CASSFPGQEETIYF. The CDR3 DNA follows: TGTGCCAGCAGCTTTCCCGGACAGGAAGAAACCATATATTTT.

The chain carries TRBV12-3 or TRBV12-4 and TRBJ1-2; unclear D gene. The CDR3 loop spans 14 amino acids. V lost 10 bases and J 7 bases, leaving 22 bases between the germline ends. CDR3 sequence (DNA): TGTGCCACCACACAACTAGGAGGTCTGGCTGGCTACACCTTC. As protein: CATTQLGGLAGYTF.

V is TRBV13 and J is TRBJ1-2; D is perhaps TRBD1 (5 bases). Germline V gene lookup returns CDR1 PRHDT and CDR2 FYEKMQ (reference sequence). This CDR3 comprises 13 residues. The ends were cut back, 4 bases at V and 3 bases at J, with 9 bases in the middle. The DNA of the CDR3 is TGTGCCAGCAGCTCCGGGACGTACTATGGCTACACCTTC. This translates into CASSSGTYYGYTF. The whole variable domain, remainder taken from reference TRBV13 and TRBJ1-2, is AAGVIQSPRHLIKEKRETATLKCYPIPRHDTVYWYQQGPGQDPQFLISFYEKMQSDKGSIPDRFSAQQFSDYHSELNMSSLELGDSALYFCASSSGTYYGYTFGSGTRLTVV.

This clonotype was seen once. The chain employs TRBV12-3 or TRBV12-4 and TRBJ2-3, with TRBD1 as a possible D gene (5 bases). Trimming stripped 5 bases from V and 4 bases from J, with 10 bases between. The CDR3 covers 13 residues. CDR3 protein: CASSRQRADTQYF. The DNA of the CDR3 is TGTGCCAGCAGTAGACAGAGAGCAGATACGCAGTATTTT.

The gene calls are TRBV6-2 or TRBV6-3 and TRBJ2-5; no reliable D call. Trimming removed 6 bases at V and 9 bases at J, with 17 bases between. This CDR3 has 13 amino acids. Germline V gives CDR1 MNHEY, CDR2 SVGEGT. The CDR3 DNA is TGTGCCAGCAGACTGACTGGAGATAGGGCCCAGTACTTC. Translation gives CASRLTGDRAQYF.

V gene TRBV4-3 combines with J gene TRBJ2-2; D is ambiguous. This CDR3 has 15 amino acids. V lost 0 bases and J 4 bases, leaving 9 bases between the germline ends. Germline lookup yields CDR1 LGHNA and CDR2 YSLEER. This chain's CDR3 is CASSQDLAGTGELFF. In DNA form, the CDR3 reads TGCGCCAGCAGCCAAGATTTGGCAGGCACCGGGGAGCTGTTTTTT.

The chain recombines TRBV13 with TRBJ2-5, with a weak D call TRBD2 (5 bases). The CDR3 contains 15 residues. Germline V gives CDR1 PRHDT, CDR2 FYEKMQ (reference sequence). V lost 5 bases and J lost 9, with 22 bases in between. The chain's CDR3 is CASSKTLAGFRAQYF. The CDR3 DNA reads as TGTGCCAGCAGCAAAACTCTAGCCGGGTTTCGGGCCCAGTACTTC.

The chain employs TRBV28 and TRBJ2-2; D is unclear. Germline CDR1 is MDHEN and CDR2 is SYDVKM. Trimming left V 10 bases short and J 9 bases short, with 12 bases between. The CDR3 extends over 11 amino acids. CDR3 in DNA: TGTGCCACCACCTTGGGATGGGAGCTGTTTTTT. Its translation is CATTLGWELFF.

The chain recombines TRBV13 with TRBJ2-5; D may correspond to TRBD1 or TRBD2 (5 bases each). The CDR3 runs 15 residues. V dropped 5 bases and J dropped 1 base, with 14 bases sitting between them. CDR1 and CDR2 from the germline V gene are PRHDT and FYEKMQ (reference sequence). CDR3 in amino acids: CASSPEGQGQETQYF. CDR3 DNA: TGTGCCAGCAGCCCTGAGGGGCAGGGCCAAGAGACCCAGTACTTC.

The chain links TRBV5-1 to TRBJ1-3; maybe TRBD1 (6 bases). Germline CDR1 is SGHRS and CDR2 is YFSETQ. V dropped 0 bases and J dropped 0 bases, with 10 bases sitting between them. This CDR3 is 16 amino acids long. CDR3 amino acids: CASSLAEGGSGNTIYF. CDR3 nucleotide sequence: TGCGCCAGCAGCTTGGCCGAGGGGGGCTCTGGAAACACCATATATTTT.

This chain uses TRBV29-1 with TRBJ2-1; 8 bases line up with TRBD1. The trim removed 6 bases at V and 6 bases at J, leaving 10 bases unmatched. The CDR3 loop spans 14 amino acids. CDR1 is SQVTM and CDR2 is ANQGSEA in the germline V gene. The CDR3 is CSVLTGEGSNEQFF. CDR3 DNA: TGCAGCGTCTTGACAGGGGAAGGGAGCAATGAGCAGTTCTTC.

The CDR3 loop is CASSFPGYEQYF. In DNA, the CDR3 is TGTGCCAGCAGCTTTCCGGGGTACGAGCAGTACTTC. The chain joins TRBV7-9 to TRBJ2-7; TRBD2 might be the D (5 bases). The germline V gene encodes CDR1 SEHNR and CDR2 FQNEAQ (reference sequence). This CDR3 has 12 residues. V lost 3 bases and J 4 bases, leaving 7 bases between the germline ends.